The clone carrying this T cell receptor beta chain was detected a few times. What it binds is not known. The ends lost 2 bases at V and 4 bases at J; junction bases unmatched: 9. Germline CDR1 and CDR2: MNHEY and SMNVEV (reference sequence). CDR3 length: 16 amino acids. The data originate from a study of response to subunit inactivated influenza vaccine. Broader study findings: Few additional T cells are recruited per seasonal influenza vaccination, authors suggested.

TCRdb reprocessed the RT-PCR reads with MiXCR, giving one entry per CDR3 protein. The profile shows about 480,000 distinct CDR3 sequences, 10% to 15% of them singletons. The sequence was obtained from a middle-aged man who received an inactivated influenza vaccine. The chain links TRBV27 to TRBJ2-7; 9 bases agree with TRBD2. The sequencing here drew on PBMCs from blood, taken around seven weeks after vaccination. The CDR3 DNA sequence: TGTGCCAGCAGTTTAGGTAGCGGGAGCGCTCAGTACGAGCAGTACTTC. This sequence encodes CASSLGSGSAQYEQYF.